A selection of T cell receptor beta chains follows, all from one sample in a study of T-cell reconstitution after alpha-beta-depleted transplantation in children. TCRdb analysed the PCR reads with MiXCR anew, one entry per CDR3 protein. The sample has some 48,000 distinct CDR3 sequences, approximately 6.1% seen once. Material: PBMCs, mostly from graft donor cells, obtained 60 days after TCRalphabeta/CD19-depleted stem cell transplant. The receptor set was obtained from a female patient aged 2-15 years who had a stem cell transplant for aplastic anemia, so the T cells may come from the graft donor. CDR3s include the opening cysteine and the closing phenylalanine or tryptophan. D genes are given only for firm matches. Size tells how often a clone was seen (once, few, many) or the class of an expanded clone, and some rows leave it out.

j_call	clone_size	d_call	v_call	cdr3_aa	cdr3_nt
TRBJ2-7	few	.	TRBV2	CASSEVRAGEQYF	TGTGCCAGCAGTGAGGTACGAGCTGGTGAGCAGTACTTC
TRBJ1-1	many	TRBD1	TRBV7-2	CASSPTGWNTEAFF	TGTGCCAGCAGCCCGACAGGGTGGAACACTGAAGCTTTCTTT
TRBJ2-7	many	.	TRBV10-3	CAISPPGRQSYEQYF	TGTGCCATCAGTCCTCCAGGGCGGCAATCCTACGAGCAGTACTTC
TRBJ1-5	.	.	TRBV24-1	CAKRGVYNQPQHF	TGTGCCAAAAGGGGGGTTTACAATCAGCCCCAGCATTTT
TRBJ2-2	many	TRBD2	TRBV24-1	CATSAGGGAGWTGELFF	TGTGCCACCAGTGCCGGCGGGGGGGCTGGCTGGACCGGGGAGCTGTTTTTT
TRBJ2-1	many	.	TRBV6-1	CASSDLGGGPYNEQFF	TGTGCCAGCAGTGATCTGGGGGGAGGCCCTTACAATGAGCAGTTCTTC
TRBJ1-6	.	.	TRBV4-3	CASSPNWGSNSPLHF	TGCGCCAGCAGCCCCAACTGGGGGTCCAATTCACCCCTCCACTTT
TRBJ1-5	many	.	TRBV5-8	CASSGKTSNQPHF	TGTGCCAGCAGCGGTAAGACTAGCAATCAGCCCCATTTT
TRBJ2-1	few	.	TRBV2	CASSEAGRVEQFF	TGTGCCAGCAGTGAAGCGGGGCGAGTAGAGCAGTTCTTC
TRBJ1-1	many	.	TRBV9	CASSVVGSGNTEAFF	TGTGCCAGCAGCGTAGTTGGGTCGGGGAACACTGAAGCTTTCTTT
TRBJ2-7	many	.	TRBV28	CASSHPQGHEQYF	TGTGCCAGCAGCCATCCCCAGGGCCACGAGCAGTACTTC
TRBJ1-1	many	.	TRBV7-9	CASSPEAVANTEAFF	TGTGCCAGCAGCCCCGAAGCGGTCGCGAACACTGAAGCTTTCTTT
TRBJ2-7	many	TRBD1	TRBV7-9	CASRGQGRDGSYEQYF	TGTGCCAGCAGGGGACAGGGAAGGGACGGGAGCTACGAGCAGTACTTC
TRBJ2-3	many	.	TRBV3-1	CASSQTGVDTQYF	TGTGCCAGCAGCCAAACAGGTGTGGATACGCAGTATTTT
TRBJ2-4	many	TRBD2	TRBV2	CASSEPSGGKNIQYF	TGTGCCAGCAGTGAACCTAGCGGGGGCAAAAACATTCAGTACTTC
TRBJ2-7	few	TRBD2	TRBV28	CASSPRLAGITYEQYF	TGTGCCAGCAGTCCCCGACTAGCGGGGATTACCTACGAGCAGTACTTC
TRBJ2-3	few	.	TRBV11-1	CASSAKQSTDTQYF	TGTGCCAGCAGCGCCAAACAGAGCACAGATACGCAGTATTTT
TRBJ2-5	many	TRBD1	TRBV4-1	CASSGSGGSETQYF	TGCGCCAGCAGCGGGTCAGGGGGTTCGGAGACCCAGTACTTC
TRBJ2-1	many	TRBD1	TRBV24-1	CAIRGNNEQFF	TGTGCCATCAGGGGGAACAATGAGCAGTTCTTC
TRBJ2-5	many	TRBD2	TRBV7-6	CASSRIPSGSQETQYF	TGTGCCAGCAGCCGTATCCCTAGCGGGTCCCAAGAGACCCAGTACTTC
TRBJ1-1	many	.	TRBV12-3/TRBV12-4	CASSLGQVNTEAFF	TGTGCCAGCAGTTTAGGACAGGTGAACACTGAAGCTTTCTTT
TRBJ2-5	many	.	TRBV24-1	CATAGHRGGGETQYF	TGTGCCACCGCAGGCCATAGGGGGGGCGGGGAGACCCAGTACTTC
TRBJ2-7	few	TRBD2	TRBV6-6	CASSYPPGLAGGRYEQYF	TGTGCCAGCAGTTACCCTCCCGGACTAGCGGGGGGTAGATACGAGCAGTACTTC
TRBJ2-7	many	TRBD2	TRBV5-1	CASSSGTSGRSYEQYF	TGCGCCAGCAGCTCGGGGACTAGCGGGAGGTCCTACGAGCAGTACTTC
TRBJ2-2	many	.	TRBV20-1	CSARDLGGELFF	TGCAGTGCTAGAGATCTGGGAGGGGAGCTGTTTTTT
TRBJ2-1	.	.	TRBV3-1	CASSQSVRVDHNEQFF	TGTGCCAGCAGCCAATCTGTGCGGGTAGACCACAATGAGCAGTTCTTC
TRBJ2-1	many	TRBD2	TRBV30	CAWSFWGGNEQFF	TGTGCCTGGAGTTTCTGGGGGGGGAATGAGCAGTTCTTC
TRBJ2-1	many	.	TRBV7-2	CASSFQNEQFF	TGTGCCAGCAGCTTCCAAAATGAGCAGTTCTTC
TRBJ1-5	many	.	TRBV5-1	CASSLEGSNQPQHF	TGCGCCAGCAGCTTGGAGGGTAGCAATCAGCCCCAGCATTTT
TRBJ1-5	many	TRBD1	TRBV12-3/TRBV12-4	CASSKDRGGHQPQHF	TGTGCCAGCAGTAAAGACAGGGGAGGCCATCAGCCCCAGCATTTT
TRBJ2-3	many	.	TRBV10-3	CAISGGDTQYF	TGTGCCATCAGCGGCGGAGATACGCAGTATTTT
TRBJ2-1	many	TRBD2	TRBV12-3/TRBV12-4	CASSFKTSGGLSEQFF	TGTGCCAGCAGTTTTAAGACTAGCGGGGGGCTTAGTGAGCAGTTCTTC
TRBJ2-5	many	.	TRBV7-8	CATSPGAETQYF	TGTGCCACCAGTCCGGGGGCAGAGACCCAGTACTTC
TRBJ2-1	.	TRBD2	TRBV11-2	CASSLTSGGSYNEQFF	TGTGCCAGCAGCTTAACTAGCGGGGGCTCCTACAATGAGCAGTTCTTC
TRBJ1-5	many	TRBD1	TRBV20-1	CSAFQGARSNQPQHF	TGCAGTGCTTTTCAGGGGGCGCGAAGCAATCAGCCCCAGCATTTT
TRBJ2-7	few	.	TRBV19	CASSIRTTYEQYF	TGTGCCAGTAGTATACGGACAACCTACGAGCAGTACTTC
TRBJ2-2	many	TRBD1	TRBV28	CASSLPGQGGTGELFF	TGTGCCAGCAGTTTACCGGGACAGGGAGGAACCGGGGAGCTGTTTTTT
TRBJ2-5	.	TRBD2	TRBV12-3/TRBV12-4	CASIWGGAQYF	TGTGCCAGCATTTGGGGGGGGGCCCAGTACTTC
TRBJ2-1	many	.	TRBV7-2	CASSSNINEQFF	TGTGCCAGCAGCTCCAACATCAATGAGCAGTTCTTC
TRBJ1-1	many	TRBD1	TRBV5-1	CASSLAQGVMNTEAFF	TGCGCCAGCAGCTTGGCCCAGGGGGTCATGAACACTGAAGCTTTCTTT
TRBJ1-1	many	.	TRBV20-1	CSANPGGVGTEAFF	TGCAGTGCTAACCCTGGGGGGGTGGGCACTGAAGCTTTCTTT
TRBJ1-2	many	.	TRBV28	CASSLIGAGAGYTF	TGTGCCAGCAGTTTAATCGGCGCCGGGGCGGGCTACACCTTC
TRBJ1-3	many	.	TRBV20-1	CSARGGKGRGNTIYF	TGCAGTGCTAGAGGAGGAAAGGGGAGAGGAAACACCATATATTTT
TRBJ2-7	many	TRBD2	TRBV6-6	CASSYTGGGPYEQYF	TGTGCCAGCAGTTACACGGGGGGGGGCCCCTACGAGCAGTACTTC
TRBJ2-7	many	TRBD2	TRBV27	CASRRDYLWGEQYF	TGTGCCAGCAGAAGGGACTATCTCTGGGGGGAGCAGTACTTC
TRBJ1-1	.	TRBD1	TRBV3-1	CASSPLGQSRVAFF	TGTGCCAGCAGCCCCCTGGGACAGTCGAGGGTAGCTTTCTTT
TRBJ2-7	many	.	TRBV28	CASSSPGRGLTYEQYF	TGTGCCAGCAGCTCCCCCGGGAGGGGGCTCACCTACGAGCAGTACTTC
TRBJ2-5	many	TRBD2	TRBV5-1	CASSLKLAGRETQYF	TGCGCCAGCAGCTTAAAGCTAGCGGGGAGAGAGACCCAGTACTTC
TRBJ2-5	many	.	TRBV7-3	CASSLVAEETQYF	TGTGCCAGCAGCTTGGTAGCCGAAGAGACCCAGTACTTC
TRBJ1-5	many	.	TRBV30	CAWSVRTIWDSNQPQHF	TGTGCCTGGAGTGTACGAACGATTTGGGATAGCAATCAGCCCCAGCATTTT